This TCR beta chain was profiled in a study of blood T cells in healthy people across ages. This CDR3 has 14 residues. V was pared by 5 bases and J by 4 bases, with 15 bases between. CDR1 and CDR2 (germline): SGDLS, YYNGEE. Together with a sample-barcoded 5' primer, a J-beta primer mix was included in a second PCR lasting 7 to 11 cycles. TCRdb independently ran MiXCR on the 5' RACE reads; one entry per CDR3 protein. The sample records about 1 million distinct CDR3 sequences, 40% to 50% being singletons. The TCR comes from a woman between 55 and 75 years old in good health. The sample consisted of blood. The chain is built from TRBV9 and TRBJ2-5, with D possibly being TRBD2 (6 bases). The CDR3 nucleotides read TGTGCCAGCAGTATCCCGGGGGTGGCAGAGACCCAGTACTTC. The encoded protein is CASSIPGVAETQYF. Looking up the rest from reference TRBV9 and TRBJ2-5 gives the full variable domain: DSGVTQTPKHLITATGQRVTLRCSPRSGDLSVYWYQQSLDQGLQFLIQYYNGEERAKGNILERFSAQQFPDLHSELNLSSLELGDSALYFCASSIPGVAETQYFGPGTRLLVL.